This TCR beta chain was sequenced for a study of blood T cell repertoires in COVID-19. As for the study in general: COVID-19 samples collected from the United States, Italy and Spain covered acute and convalescent phases.

V was trimmed by 6 bases and J by 8 bases, leaving 22 bases between them. The length of the CDR3 is 14 residues. Per the germline V gene, CDR1 is GTSNPN and CDR2 is SVGIG (reference sequence). The method was immunoSEQ multiplex PCR; TCRdb's version includes in-frame clones alone and lacks a portion of them. The table shows roughly 150,000 clones, with around 84% occurring only once. This chain connects TRBV30 to TRBJ1-2; D gene unclear. This receptor was taken from a woman between 45 and 60 years old in a cohort sampled during active or convalescent COVID-19. Sample: peripheral blood. The CDR3 DNA follows: TGTGCCTGCCATCAAGGTGAGGGTCCCTTCGGCTACACCTTC. Encoded protein: CACHQGEGPFGYTF. Drawing the rest from reference TRBV30 and TRBJ1-2, the complete variable domain is SQTIHQWPATLVQPVGSPLSLECTVEGTSNPNLYWYRQAAGRGLQLLFYSVGIGQISSEVPQNLSASRPQDRQFILSSKKLLLSDSGFYLCACHQGEGPFGYTFGSGTRLTVV.